A single sample gave rise to the 19 T cell receptor beta chains below, sequenced in a study of blood T cell repertoires in COVID-19. Produced via immunoSEQ multiplex PCR; TCRdb's table is partial and in-frame only. Of tens of thousands of clones detected, less than 95% appear once; the ten largest clones hold approximately 0.56%. What was sequenced was peripheral blood. These receptors all stem from a man aged 45-60 years with COVID-19, enrolled during active disease.

DNA for the CDR3: TGTGCCAGCAGCTTAGACAGGGGGCGTATCACCGGGGAGCTGTTTTTT. Residues: CASSLDRGRITGELFF. The V gene is TRBV7-2, the J gene TRBJ2-2, with TRBD1 matching 9 bases. The CDR3 totals 16 residues. V gave up 1 base and J gave up 4 bases; unmatched junction bases: 4. Germline V lookup: CDR1 SGHTA, CDR2 FQGNSA.

The table lists this clone with a few counts. The J gene is TRBJ2-1, the V gene TRBV20-1, with D hard to call. CDR1 is DFQATT, CDR2 SNEGSKA, per germline (reference sequence). Between the trimmed V and J ends, which lost 5 bases and 6 bases, there was a span of 8 bases. CDR3 length: 11 residues. The CDR3 DNA follows: TGCAGTGCTTTACATGCCAATGAGCAGTTCTTC. This gives the protein CSALHANEQFF.

The chain links TRBV10-3 to TRBJ1-1; TRBD1 might be the D (6 bases). This CDR3 is 16 amino acids long. Trimming left V 2 bases short and J 3 bases short, with 16 bases between. Per the germline V gene, CDR1 is ENHRY and CDR2 is SYGVKD. The CDR3, as DNA: TGTGCCATCAGTGAGACCGGGACACGGGAGGACACTGAAGCTTTCTTT. Its protein product is CAISETGTREDTEAFF.

The rearrangement joins TRBV7-2 to TRBJ2-5, with D perhaps matching TRBD2 (6 bases). Trimming pared 0 bases from V and 4 bases from J, leaving 9 bases between. Per the germline V gene, CDR1 is SGHTA and CDR2 is FQGNSA. The CDR3 has 14 amino acids. The CDR3 DNA is TGTGCCAGCAGCTTAGCCCTGGGGGGAGAGACCCAGTACTTC. It translates to CASSLALGGETQYF.

This chain uses TRBV7-8 with TRBJ2-4; 11 positions agree with TRBD2. CDR1 and CDR2 (germline): SGHVS, FQNEAQ. With V trimmed by 5 bases and J by 5 bases, 11 bases remained unmatched. The CDR3 sequence is 17 residues long. CDR3 nucleotide sequence: TGTGCCAGCAGCCCAAGGCTGACTAGCGGGATCGAAAACATTCAGTACTTC. Translated: CASSPRLTSGIENIQYF.

V gene TRBV5-4 combines with J gene TRBJ1-1; D perhaps matches TRBD1 (6 bases). Germline CDR1 reads SGHNT; CDR2 reads YYREEE (reference sequence). Trimming left V 4 bases short and J 6 bases short, with 19 bases between. The CDR3 contains 15 residues. The chain's CDR3 is CASSLPDSQASEAFF. CDR3 in DNA: TGTGCCAGCAGCCTTCCGGACAGTCAGGCGTCTGAAGCTTTCTTT.

The chain joins TRBV4-1 to TRBJ2-7, with 9 bases matching TRBD2. The germline V gene encodes CDR1 MGHRA and CDR2 YSYEKL. This CDR3 contains 18 residues. V gave up 0 bases and J gave up 0 bases; unmatched junction bases: 9. CDR3 protein: CASSQESSGRPNSYEQYF. CDR3 sequence (DNA): TGCGCCAGCAGCCAAGAATCCAGCGGGAGGCCCAACTCCTACGAGCAGTACTTC.

The chain carries TRBV7-2 and TRBJ2-3; TRBD1 is a possible D gene (6 bases). The CDR3 sequence is 15 residues long. Germline assignment: CDR1 SGHTA and CDR2 FQGNSA. Trimming removed 2 bases from V and 5 bases from J, with 14 bases in between. The CDR3, as DNA: TGTGCCAGCAGCTTATGGGGGCTCGCGGGAGATACGCAGTATTTT. Translating gives CASSLWGLAGDTQYF.

The chain combines TRBV30 with TRBJ2-7, with D maybe TRBD1 (5 bases). The CDR3 contains 16 residues. The ends were cut back, 2 bases at V and 2 bases at J, with 19 bases in the middle. Germline V lookup: CDR1 GTSNPN, CDR2 SVGIG (reference sequence). CDR3 sequence reads: CAWSTAWTLRPYEQYF. In DNA form, the CDR3 reads TGTGCCTGGAGTACTGCCTGGACACTAAGGCCCTACGAGCAGTACTTC.

This clone was seen a handful of times. The V gene is TRBV6-1, the J gene TRBJ2-1, with D possibly matching TRBD1 (6 bases). The CDR3 length is 14 residues. CDR1 and CDR2 (germline): MNHNS, SASEGT. Trimming took 3 bases from V and 8 from J, leaving 14 bases between them. CDR3 residues: CASSDLAGDDEQFF. In DNA form, the CDR3 reads TGTGCCAGCAGTGATTTGGCAGGGGACGATGAGCAGTTCTTC.

A few counts support this clone. V gene TRBV5-1 combines with J gene TRBJ2-7; possibly TRBD1 for D (6 bases). There are 12 residues in the CDR3. Germline loops: CDR1 SGHRS, CDR2 YFSETQ. V was cut by 6 bases and J by 6 bases, with 13 bases left in between. CDR3 in amino acids: CASNLEGGEQYF. The CDR3 nucleotides read TGCGCCAGCAACCTGGAAGGGGGCGAGCAGTACTTC.

J is TRBJ2-1 and V is TRBV5-4, with 7 bases matching TRBD2. V shed 1 base, J shed 7 bases, and the junction held 8 bases outside the gene matches. CDR3 length equals 15 residues. Germline V gene sequence: CDR1 SGHNT, CDR2 YYREEE (reference sequence). The CDR3 DNA is TGTGCCAGCAGCTTGAAGAGGGAGGGCCGTAATGAGCAGTTCTTC. Translation gives CASSLKREGRNEQFF.

This chain links TRBV5-1 with TRBJ2-7, with TRBD1 identical over 7 bases. The CDR3 runs to 14 residues. The germline CDR1 and CDR2 sequences are SGHRS and YFSETQ. Trimming removed 0 bases from V and 3 bases from J; junction bases left unmatched: 3. CDR3 sequence reads: CASSLAGTDYEQYF. The CDR3 DNA reads TGCGCCAGCAGCTTGGCCGGGACAGACTACGAGCAGTACTTC.

The CDR3 spells CASSQDLGQGRSNQPQHF. The CDR3 DNA reads as TGCGCCAGCAGCCAAGATCTAGGACAGGGGAGGAGCAATCAGCCCCAGCATTTT. The V and J genes are TRBV4-1 and TRBJ1-5; 9 bases agree with TRBD1. Germline trimming cut 0 bases from V and 1 base from J; bases unmatched to any gene: 7. The germline gives CDR1 MGHRA, CDR2 YSYEKL. The CDR3 totals 18 residues.

The chain is built from TRBV28 and TRBJ2-7; 10 bases map to TRBD1. The CDR3 loop spans 17 amino acids. V shed 3 bases and J 0 bases; nucleotides not matched to a gene: 8. The germline gives CDR1 MDHEN, CDR2 SYDVKM. The CDR3 sequence: CASSLGTGDPLSYEQYF. CDR3 bases: TGTGCCAGCAGTTTGGGGACAGGGGACCCTCTCTCCTACGAGCAGTACTTC.

In nucleotides, the CDR3 is TGTGCCAGCAGGCGGGACACTGAAGCTTTCTTT. Protein sequence: CASRRDTEAFF. V gene TRBV28 combines with J gene TRBJ1-1; D is uncertain. The germline CDR1 and CDR2 sequences are MDHEN and SYDVKM. CDR3 length equals 11 residues. V lost 6 bases and J lost 3, with 5 bases in between.

Worth noting for this clone: One end of the junction does not line up with germline, which may come from a read error. The chain is built from TRBV6-5 and TRBJ1-1, with D possibly matching TRBD1 (6 bases). The germline CDR1 and CDR2 sequences are MNHEY and SVGAGI. CDR3 length: 13 amino acids. The CDR3 protein is CASSYSSTRDIIF. The DNA for the CDR3 is TGTGCCAGCAGTTACTCGAGTACCAGGGACATAATCTTT.

This clone was picked up one time. This chain uses TRBV11-2 with TRBJ2-6, with D uncertain. The CDR3 consists of 16 residues. V lost 5 bases and J lost 0, with 11 bases in between. Germline V gives CDR1 SGHAT, CDR2 FQNNGV. CDR3 nucleotide sequence: TGTGCCAGCAGCACAACCTCTTACTCTGGGGCCAACGTCCTGACTTTC. Residues: CASSTTSYSGANVLTF.

The chain carries TRBV15 and TRBJ2-1; TRBD2 matches 10 bases. The CDR3 extends over 16 amino acids. Germline V lookup: CDR1 LNHNV, CDR2 YYDKDF (reference sequence). The V gene end was trimmed by 0 bases and the J gene end by 6 bases; junction bases not matched to a gene: 5. The CDR3 nucleotides are TGTGCCACCAGCAGAGATATCAGCGGGAGGGGCAATGAGCAGTTCTTC. Amino acid sequence: CATSRDISGRGNEQFF.